Below are 18 T cell receptor beta chains sequenced from a single sample in a study of blood T cells in healthy people across ages. Together with a sample-barcoded 5' primer, a J-beta primer mix was included in a second PCR lasting about 7 to 11 cycles. One entry per CDR3 protein, called by TCRdb with MiXCR from the 5' RACE reads. The table shows 1.5 million to 2 million distinct CDR3 sequences, with under 30% occurring only once. What was sequenced was blood. Receptors originate from a woman in her twenties or thirties in good health.

This clonotype occurred a few times. The J gene is TRBJ2-7, the V gene TRBV5-6, with D possibly matching TRBD2 (6 bases). Trimming cost V 1 base and J 4 bases, with 15 bases left between them. This CDR3 has 15 residues. In germline, CDR1 is SGHDT, CDR2 YYEEEE. The CDR3, as DNA: TGTGCCAGCAGCTTGTCTCCAGGGAGGCTATACGAGCAGTACTTC. This encodes CASSLSPGRLYEQYF.

The rearrangement joins TRBV20-1 to TRBJ2-2; D is uncertain. The germline V gene encodes CDR1 DFQATT and CDR2 SNEGSKA (reference sequence). The CDR3 runs 13 residues. V dropped 2 bases and J dropped 3 bases, with 7 bases sitting between them. Here the CDR3 reads CSARSRDTGELFF. CDR3 in DNA: TGCAGTGCTAGATCTCGCGACACCGGGGAGCTGTTTTTT.

This clonotype was seen many times. The V and J genes are TRBV29-1 and TRBJ2-7; D gene uncertain. CDR3 size: 12 residues. In germline, CDR1 is SQVTM, CDR2 ANQGSEA. The V and J ends lost 4 bases and 6 bases respectively, with 13 bases between them. The CDR3 is CSVALRLGEQYF. The DNA of the CDR3 is TGCAGCGTTGCGCTGCGCTTGGGCGAGCAGTACTTC.

This clonotype has only a few counts. The chain combines TRBV6-2 or TRBV6-3 with TRBJ1-1; D not certain. With 0 bases removed from V and 1 base from J, the gap between germline ends came to 9 bases. Germline assignment: CDR1 MNHEY and CDR2 SVGEGT. The CDR3 has 15 residues. DNA for the CDR3: TGTGCCAGCAGTTACTCGGGCAGAAGGAACACTGAAGCTTTCTTT. This gives the protein CASSYSGRRNTEAFF.

The V call is TRBV14, the J call TRBJ2-5, with D perhaps matching TRBD1 (6 bases). Trimming removed 1 base from V and 2 bases from J, with 8 bases in between. The CDR3 is 14 amino acids. Germline CDR1 SGHDN, CDR2 FVKESK. CDR3 nucleotides: TGTGCCAGCAGCCAAGGGGGGACACAAGAGACCCAGTACTTC. Residues: CASSQGGTQETQYF.

J is TRBJ2-1 and V is TRBV29-1, with D maybe TRBD2 (6 bases). Trimming removed 7 bases from V and 10 bases from J, with 14 bases in between. This CDR3 comprises 11 residues. Germline V CDR1 and CDR2: SQVTM, ANQGSEA. CDR3 DNA sequence: TGCAGCGGGCGCTCGGACTACGAGCAGTTCTTC. Its protein product is CSGRSDYEQFF.

The chain carries TRBV5-7 and TRBJ2-7; D gene uncertain. TRBV5-7 counts as an open reading frame of uncertain function. The CDR3 sequence is 15 residues long. Trimming stripped 4 bases from V and 12 bases from J, with 26 bases between. This CDR3 reads CASSPPYSGPKVGYF. CDR3 nucleotides: TGTGCCAGCAGCCCCCCCTACTCGGGCCCAAAAGTCGGGTACTTC.

This chain links TRBV12-3 or TRBV12-4 with TRBJ1-1; no clear D. This CDR3 is built from 12 residues. With 3 bases removed from V and 5 bases from J, the gap between germline ends came to 7 bases. CDR3 in amino acids: CASSLRETEAFF. CDR3 bases: TGTGCCAGCAGTTTGAGGGAAACTGAAGCTTTCTTT.

This clonotype occurred many times. J is TRBJ2-1 and V is TRBV29-1, with 13 bases fitting TRBD2. Germline V gene lookup returns CDR1 SQVTM and CDR2 ANQGSEA. This CDR3 has 12 amino acids. The trim removed 8 bases at V and 6 bases at J, leaving 1 base unmatched. CDR3 coding DNA: TGCAGCCGGACTAGCGGGAGCAATGAGCAGTTCTTC. This encodes CSRTSGSNEQFF.

This clonotype was counted ten times or more. The chain couples TRBV19 to TRBJ2-1, with TRBD1 matching 7 bases. The CDR3 has 15 amino acids. Trimming at V came to 3 bases and at J to 8 bases, leaving 10 bases not matched to a gene. In germline, CDR1 is LNHDA, CDR2 SQIVND (reference sequence). As DNA, the CDR3 is TGTGCCAGTAGTATGACTCCCCGCCAGGGGGATGAGCAGTTCTTC. Its translation: CASSMTPRQGDEQFF.

The rearrangement links TRBV6-5 to TRBJ2-1; TRBD2 aligns across 9 bases. The CDR3 has 15 amino acids. The J segment lost 4 bases and the V segment lost 2 bases, leaving 3 bases of the junction unmatched. CDR1 and CDR2 from the germline V gene are MNHEY and SVGAGI. The CDR3 DNA reads as TGTGCCAGCAGTTACAGACTAGCGGAATACAATGAGCAGTTCTTC. Translating it yields CASSYRLAEYNEQFF.

The chain carries TRBV21-1 and TRBJ2-2. TRBV21-1 is an annotated pseudogene. The CDR3 loop spans 14 amino acids. CDR3 residues: CASGRHSNTGELFF. For the CDR3, the DNA is TGTGCCAGCGGTAGACATTCGAACACCGGGGAGCTGTTTTTT.

This clonotype was seen a handful of times. J is TRBJ1-6 and V is TRBV7-2; 9 bases match TRBD1. V lost 4 bases, J lost 7 bases, and 8 bases stayed unmatched. Germline V gene sequence: CDR1 SGHTA, CDR2 FQGNSA. This CDR3 spans 16 amino acids. CDR3 in DNA: TGTGCCAGCAGCTATGGTGGGACAGGGATAAATTCACCCCTCCACTTT. Its translation: CASSYGGTGINSPLHF.

V usage is TRBV14 and J usage is TRBJ2-1; no clear D gene. Germline loops: CDR1 SGHDN, CDR2 FVKESK. V gave up 4 bases and J gave up 8 bases, with 12 bases separating them. This CDR3 is built from 13 residues. CDR3 residues: CASSLSRLDEQFF. As DNA, the CDR3 is TGTGCCAGCAGCCTGAGCCGCCTGGATGAGCAGTTCTTC.

The chain recombines TRBV3-1 with TRBJ2-3; 13 positions match TRBD2. V shed 5 bases and J 3 bases; nucleotides not matched to a gene: 11. CDR3 length: 18 amino acids. Germline V gives CDR1 LGHDT, CDR2 YNNKEL (reference sequence). For the CDR3, the DNA is TGTGCCAGCAGCGCCGGGACTAGCGGGGCTCCTGGGACAGATACGCAGTATTTT. The encoded protein is CASSAGTSGAPGTDTQYF.

J is TRBJ1-2 and V is TRBV6-5, with no clear D. Trimming pared 5 bases from V and 4 bases from J, leaving 17 bases between. CDR3 size: 15 residues. CDR1 and CDR2 (germline): MNHEY, SVGAGI. CDR3 nucleotide sequence: TGTGCCAGCAGTCGCGCCCAGACCGAACCCTATGGCTACACCTTC. It codes for CASSRAQTEPYGYTF.

This clonotype was picked up a small number of times. The chain couples TRBV5-1 to TRBJ2-7; TRBD1 agrees at 7 bases. The CDR3 totals 15 residues. In germline, CDR1 is SGHRS, CDR2 YFSETQ. J was trimmed by 3 bases and V by 4 bases; bases with no gene match: 10. This CDR3 is CASSHGTARVYEQYF. In nucleotides, the CDR3 is TGCGCCAGCAGCCATGGGACAGCCAGGGTCTACGAGCAGTACTTC.

This clonotype occurred a few times. At one end the junction does not follow the germline gene, possibly because of a read error. V gene TRBV5-1 combines with J gene TRBJ1-1; TRBD1 agrees at 8 bases. The CDR3 extends over 14 amino acids. The germline CDR1 and CDR2 sequences are SGHRS and YFSETQ. The chain's CDR3 is CASSPQGAGTEAFF. CDR3 nucleotide sequence: TGTGCCAGCTCACCCCAGGGGGCCGGCACTGAAGCTTTCTTT.